The present entry profiles one T cell receptor beta chain with its context. It lacks a known antigen. No base qualities exist here, and no much larger clone lies one base off it. Trimming takes 6 bases from V and 6 bases from J, and the germline ends sit 18 bases apart. The germline V gene gives CDR1 as MNHEY and CDR2 as SVGAGI. The CDR3 spans 15 residues, from the cysteine through the phenylalanine. The only DNA kept is the CDR3, 45 bases in frame from the first base. The sample originates from a study of blood T cell repertoires in COVID-19 (dated by TCRdb to 2020 to 2022). Concerning the study at large: Collaborator samples came from the United States, Italy and Spain and covered acute and convalescent phases of COVID-19. The material from the prospective study consisted of cDNA or gDNA derived from T cells, B-cell-depleted T cells, or PBMCs. The dataset comprised deeply sampled blood TCRbeta repertoires from subjects exposed to, actively infected with, or recovered from COVID-19. The repertoires were released in a freely available public database meant as a resource for research on the immune response to SARS-CoV-2. Samples were obtained from the ongoing ImmuneRACE study (first 160 participants) and from 1,200 or so subjects provided by 6 global collaborators. Sample metadata almost always included a de-identified subject ID, COVID-19 status, age in years and sex. HLA class I and class II types, where available, came from metadata supplied by the sample provider rather than from assay-based typing.

TCRbeta CDR3 regions were amplified from genomic DNA by means of the immunoSEQ Assay, a bias-controlled multiplex PCR. Per the original workflow: The number of nucleated cells in each sample was estimated by amplification of reference gene primers within the assay. To quantify the absolute abundance of each unique TCRbeta CDR3 rearrangement, sequence reads were collapsed and filtered. For each sample, productive Simpson clonality was calculated as the square root of Simpson's diversity index over productive rearrangements. TCRdb holds this immuneACCESS table with in-frame rearrangements only. Some clones are missing; in checked studies, unresolved V genes explain under half, and the rest has no known cause. Clone size and V and J calls were adopted from that table, with D and trimming inferred from the DNA. For this sample there are 110,000 or so clones; 84% appear just once. Of the sample, around 8% is held by the ten largest clones.

Broader findings and caveats from the paper: Clinical and demographic metadata were provided uncurated, with the amount varying by source and participant.

The collaborating institutions used their own protocols to collect whole blood in K2EDTA tubes. For TCRbeta analysis, collaborators shipped samples in one of three forms: frozen whole blood, isolated PBMCs, or DNA extracted from either of those sample types. The receptor chain draws on TRBV6-5 and TRBJ1-5, with a tentative D gene TRBD1 over 5 matching bases. Sequences were obtained from peripheral blood. The TCR sequence derives from a woman between 40 and 50 years old with acute or convalescent COVID-19. The CDR3 sequence is CASRGGGRSTQPQHF. In nucleotide form, the sequence is TGTGCCAGCAGGGGGGGAGGCCGGTCTACTCAGCCCCAGCATTTT.